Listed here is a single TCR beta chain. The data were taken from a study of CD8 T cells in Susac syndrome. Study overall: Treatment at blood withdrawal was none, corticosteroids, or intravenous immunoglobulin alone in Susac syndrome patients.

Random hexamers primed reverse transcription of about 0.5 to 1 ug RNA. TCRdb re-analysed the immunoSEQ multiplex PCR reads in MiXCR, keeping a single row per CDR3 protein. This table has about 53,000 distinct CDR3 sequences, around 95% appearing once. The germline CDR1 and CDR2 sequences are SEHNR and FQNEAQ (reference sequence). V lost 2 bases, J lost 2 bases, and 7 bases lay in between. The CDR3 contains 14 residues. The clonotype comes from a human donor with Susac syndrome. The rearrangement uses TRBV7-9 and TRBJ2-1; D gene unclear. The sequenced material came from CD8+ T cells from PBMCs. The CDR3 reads CASSLRRAYNEQFF. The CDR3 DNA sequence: TGTGCCAGCAGCTTACGGCGAGCCTACAATGAGCAGTTCTTC.